This TCR beta chain comes out of a study of OX40 agonist ivuxolimab in advanced cancers. Of note for this clone: Its specificity is not known.

Overall study findings and caveats: Low normalized clonal expansion also occurred in some nonresponding patients. Antigen specificity remained undetermined for the expanded peripheral T cells.

Data came from immunoSEQ multiplex PCR; TCRdb stores just in-frame clones and leaves some out. The data contain about 33,000 clones, roughly 71% of them seen just once; the ten biggest clones take up around 11%. The receptor was isolated from an adult with an advanced solid tumor such as melanoma, head and neck, liver or kidney cancer. The specimen comprised CD4+ or CD8+ T cells sorted from blood, sampled in a trial of the OX40 agonist ivuxolimab.

CDR3 DNA: TGTGCCAGCAGCTTGGCCGGGGTGGCAGATACGCAGTATTTT. Translating it yields CASSLAGVADTQYF. The V gene is TRBV5-4, the J gene TRBJ2-3, with D possibly matching TRBD2 (5 bases). Germline-derived CDR1 and CDR2 are SGHNT and YYREEE (reference sequence). V shed 0 bases and J shed 4 bases, with 9 bases lying between them. The CDR3 covers 14 residues.